This is a list of T cell receptor beta chains from one sample in a study of OX40 agonist ivuxolimab in advanced cancers. Method: immunoSEQ multiplex PCR; TCRdb's copy keeps in-frame clones and lacks some. The sample lists approximately 37,000 clones; nearly 75% were seen once. Here the sequenced sample was CD4+ or CD8+ T cells sorted from blood, taken in a trial of the OX40 agonist ivuxolimab. All receptors come from an adult with an advanced solid tumor such as melanoma, head and neck, liver or kidney cancer. CDR3s include the opening cysteine and the closing phenylalanine or tryptophan. The D gene is left open where the match is weak. Clone size appears in some rows only: once, few, many, or a class for an expanded clone.

d_gene	abundance	v_gene	j_gene	CDR3nt	CDR3aa
NA	NA	TRBV5-1	TRBJ1-4	TGCGCCAGCAGCTTGACGGGCAGCCGGCACGAAAAACTGTTTTTT	CASSLTGSRHEKLFF
TRBD1	NA	TRBV30	TRBJ1-2	TGTGCCTTTGGACAGGCTCATGGCTACACCTTC	CAFGQAHGYTF
TRBD1	few	TRBV6-6	TRBJ1-5	TGTGCCAGCAGTCCCGACAGGGGGATGCATCAGCCCCAGCATTTT	CASSPDRGMHQPQHF
NA	NA	TRBV5-1	TRBJ2-1	TGCGCCAGCAGCTTGGCCAGGACGTACTCTGAGCAGTTCTTC	CASSLARTYSEQFF
NA	NA	TRBV14	TRBJ1-6	TGTGCCAGCAGCCAAGTCATGAGGGCGAATTCACCCCTCCACTTT	CASSQVMRANSPLHF
NA	once	TRBV7-9	TRBJ2-3	TGTGCCAGCACAGATACGCAGTATTTT	CASTDTQYF
NA	few	TRBV28	TRBJ1-1	TGTGCCAGCAGACCTTCCCCGCTGGGACGTCAAGGAGGGGAGAACACTGAAGCTTTCTTT	CASRPSPLGRQGGENTEAFF
NA	few	TRBV21-1	TRBJ2-7	TGTGCCAGCGGGCGCTCCTACGAGCAGTACTTC	CASGRSYEQYF
NA	NA	TRBV5-1	TRBJ2-3	TGCGCCAGCAGACTAGGGCAGACCATCAGCACAGATACGCAGTATTTT	CASRLGQTISTDTQYF
NA	NA	TRBV29-1	TRBJ2-1	TGCAGCGCTCTACGGGGGGCGAATGAGCAGTTCTTC	CSALRGANEQFF
NA	NA	TRBV2	TRBJ1-3	TGTGCCAGCAGTGAGTTCTCTGGAAACACCATATATTTT	CASSEFSGNTIYF
NA	NA	TRBV6-4	TRBJ2-3	TGTGCCAGCAGTAGGACACCAACTAGCACAGATACGCAGTATTTT	CASSRTPTSTDTQYF
NA	NA	TRBV6-1	TRBJ2-1	TGTGCCAGCAGTGAAGGGGGTAAGGGGGACAATGAGCAGTTCTTC	CASSEGGKGDNEQFF
NA	NA	TRBV4-1	TRBJ1-2	TGCGCCAGCAGCTTCAATGCCGGGACCGAGTATGGCTACACCTTC	CASSFNAGTEYGYTF
NA	NA	TRBV9	TRBJ2-7	TGTGCCAGCAGCGTAGGCCCCTCCTACGAGCAGTACTTC	CASSVGPSYEQYF
TRBD1	NA	TRBV2	TRBJ2-1	TGTGCCGGCGAGGGGGCCAGGGTCACCTACAATGAGCAGTTCTTC	CAGEGARVTYNEQFF
TRBD2	once	TRBV18	TRBJ2-7	TGTGCCAGCTCTGCCGGGACTAGCTTCGAGCAGTACTTC	CASSAGTSFEQYF
NA	NA	TRBV5-4	TRBJ1-3	TGTGCCAGCAGCTTGCGGACAGCCGGAACTGGAAACACCATATATTTT	CASSLRTAGTGNTIYF
TRBD1	NA	TRBV6-1	TRBJ2-7	TGTGCCATCAGTGAGTCACAGGGACAGGGGCGATTATACGAGCAGTACTTC	CAISESQGQGRLYEQYF
TRBD1	NA	TRBV6-5	TRBJ2-7	TGTGCCAGCAGACCGGGACAGGAATCCTACGAGCAGTACTTC	CASRPGQESYEQYF
NA	NA	TRBV28	TRBJ2-6	TGTGCCAGCAGTGGGATGGGGAACCCCTCCTCTGGGGCCAACGTCCTGACTTTC	CASSGMGNPSSGANVLTF
NA	NA	TRBV18	TRBJ1-5	TGTGCCAGCTCCCAGTCGGATAATCAGCCCCAGCATTTT	CASSQSDNQPQHF
NA	NA	TRBV9	TRBJ2-5	TGTGCCAGCAGCCCCCCACAGGGCCCAGAGACCCAGTACTTC	CASSPPQGPETQYF
NA	NA	TRBV27	TRBJ2-7	TGTGCCAGCAGCCTAACAGGGTACGAGCAGTACTTC	CASSLTGYEQYF
TRBD1	NA	TRBV7-6	TRBJ2-7	TGTGCCAGCAGCTTATTTACGACAGGGGGCCACGACGAGCAGTACTTC	CASSLFTTGGHDEQYF
NA	NA	TRBV14	TRBJ1-2	TGTGCCAGCAGCCTACTTGGAGGGGCGGGTGGCTACACCTTC	CASSLLGGAGGYTF
NA	NA	TRBV5-6	TRBJ2-7	TGTGCCAGCAGCCAGGGGGGCGAGCAGTACTTC	CASSQGGEQYF
TRBD2	once	TRBV2	TRBJ2-3	TGTGCCAGCAGGAAAGAGATAGCGGGGACTAGCACAGATACGCAGTATTTT	CASRKEIAGTSTDTQYF
NA	NA	TRBV7-9	TRBJ1-6	TGTGCCAGCAGCTTAGCGCTGGGGGGTAATTCACCCCTCCACTTT	CASSLALGGNSPLHF
NA	NA	TRBV6-5	TRBJ1-2	TGTGCCAGCAGTCGCTCGTCGGGTGGCTACACCTTC	CASSRSSGGYTF
NA	NA	TRBV19	TRBJ2-2	TGTGCCAGTAGCCGGGACGGCACGAACACCGGGGAGCTGTTTTTT	CASSRDGTNTGELFF
TRBD2	once	TRBV19	TRBJ2-3	TGTGCCAGTAGTTACCGACTAGCGGGCGGCCCCACAGATACGCAGTATTTT	CASSYRLAGGPTDTQYF
TRBD1	few	TRBV27	TRBJ1-6	TGTGCCAGCAGTTCCACCGGGACAGTTAATTCACCCCTCCACTTT	CASSSTGTVNSPLHF
NA	NA	TRBV7-9	TRBJ2-5	TGTGCCACTACGCTGGGAGAGACCCAGTACTTC	CATTLGETQYF
NA	few	TRBV6-5	TRBJ2-7	TGTGCCAGCAGACCACCCTTCTCCTACGAGCAGTACTTC	CASRPPFSYEQYF
TRBD2	NA	TRBV27	TRBJ2-3	TGTGCCAGCAGTTACAGCGGGGGGGCTATAGATACGCAGTATTTT	CASSYSGGAIDTQYF
NA	NA	TRBV14	TRBJ1-2	TGTGCCAGCAGCCAAAGTTGGGACCCCGGGACACTTAATGGCTACACCTTC	CASSQSWDPGTLNGYTF
TRBD2	NA	TRBV15	TRBJ2-3	TGTGCCACCCGTAGAAGGCGGGGGTCCGCAGATACGCAGTATTTT	CATRRRRGSADTQYF
TRBD1	few	TRBV12-5	TRBJ2-2	TGTGCTAGTGGCCAGGGACAGTTAGCCGGGGAGCTGTTTTTT	CASGQGQLAGELFF
NA	few	TRBV10-3	TRBJ1-3	TGTGCCATCAGGGACACTAGTCAGGCTGGAAACACCATATATTTT	CAIRDTSQAGNTIYF
NA	medium-sized	TRBV29-1	TRBJ1-1	TGCAGCGTTGAACAGAACACTGAAGCTTTCTTT	CSVEQNTEAFF
NA	few	TRBV10-3	TRBJ2-7	TGTGCCATCAGTGAAGGGGTCGAGCAGTACTTC	CAISEGVEQYF
NA	NA	TRBV5-1	TRBJ1-1	TGCGCCAGCAGCCCTGTTTCGGTGGGGAACACTGAAGCTTTCTTT	CASSPVSVGNTEAFF
NA	NA	TRBV2	TRBJ1-1	TGTGCCAGCAGCGGAACTCGTTGGGGGGACACTGAAGCTTTCTTT	CASSGTRWGDTEAFF
NA	NA	TRBV11-3	TRBJ1-1	TGTGCCAGCAGCTTAGTTACCGGCACTGAAGCTTTCTTT	CASSLVTGTEAFF
NA	once	TRBV29-1	TRBJ2-2	TGCAGCGTTGAAGACGGGGAGCTGTTTTTT	CSVEDGELFF
NA	NA	TRBV19	TRBJ1-2	TGTGCCAGTAGCCCTACAGTAGACTATGGCTACACCTTC	CASSPTVDYGYTF
NA	few	TRBV11-1	TRBJ1-2	TGTGCCAGCAGCATAGACAGCTATGGCTACACCTTC	CASSIDSYGYTF
NA	few	TRBV6-1	TRBJ1-5	TGTGCCAGCAGGAAGACAGGAGACAATCAGCCCCAGCATTTT	CASRKTGDNQPQHF
NA	NA	TRBV7-9	TRBJ1-6	TGTGCCAGCAGCCAGGACAGATCACCCCTCCACTTT	CASSQDRSPLHF
TRBD1	NA	TRBV4-2	TRBJ1-2	TGTGCCAGCAGCCCAAACGCCGGGACAGGGTTCTATGGCTACACCTTC	CASSPNAGTGFYGYTF
NA	NA	TRBV2	TRBJ2-5	TGTGCCGATCGGGGTATTTTGGAGGAGCAGTACTTC	CADRGILEEQYF
NA	NA	TRBV18	TRBJ2-2	TGTGCCAGCTCACCACAGTCCCCGCTGGCGAACACCGGGGAGCTGTTTTTT	CASSPQSPLANTGELFF
TRBD1	NA	TRBV6-4	TRBJ2-3	TGTGCCAGCAGTGCCTACAGGGGAGATACGCAGTATTTT	CASSAYRGDTQYF
NA	NA	TRBV6-1	TRBJ1-1	TGTGCCAGCAGAAAGACAGGGAACACTGAAGCTTTCTTT	CASRKTGNTEAFF
NA	once	TRBV6-5	TRBJ2-2	TGTGCCAGCAGTAAGGACGGGGTCAACACCGGGGAGCTGTTTTTT	CASSKDGVNTGELFF
TRBD1	once	TRBV25-1	TRBJ1-1	TGTGCCAGCAGCCGGTGGGCAGGGGGCCAACGGACTGAAGCTTTCTTT	CASSRWAGGQRTEAFF
NA	NA	TRBV7-3	TRBJ2-2	TGTGCCAGCAGTATAGACAGGAATAAGAACACCGGGGAGCTGTTTTTT	CASSIDRNKNTGELFF
NA	few	TRBV7-9	TRBJ2-3	TGTGCCAGCAGCTTTCAGGGACCCACAGATACGCAGTATTTT	CASSFQGPTDTQYF